This entry concerns a single TCR beta chain. CDR3 length: 14 amino acids. From germline, CDR1 is SGHRS and CDR2 YFSETQ. This sample was included in a study of cytomegalovirus exposure and HLA in healthy donors. Primers included in the PCR were 60 Vbeta and 13 Jbeta primers. Method: immunoSEQ multiplex PCR; TCRdb's copy keeps in-frame clones and lacks some. The sample consists of approximately 88,000 clones, roughly 80% of them appearing once. The V gene is TRBV5-1, the J gene TRBJ2-5; tentative D call: TRBD1 (5 bases). The tail of the sequence fits TRBJ2-7 better, so the J call may be wrong. The specimen sequenced was PBMCs. This sequence was found in a man aged 45-65 years in good health and CMV-seropositive. The CDR3 spells CASSLGAKPYEQYF. CDR3 bases: TGCGCCAGCAGCTTAGGGGCTAAACCCTACGAGCAGTACTTC.